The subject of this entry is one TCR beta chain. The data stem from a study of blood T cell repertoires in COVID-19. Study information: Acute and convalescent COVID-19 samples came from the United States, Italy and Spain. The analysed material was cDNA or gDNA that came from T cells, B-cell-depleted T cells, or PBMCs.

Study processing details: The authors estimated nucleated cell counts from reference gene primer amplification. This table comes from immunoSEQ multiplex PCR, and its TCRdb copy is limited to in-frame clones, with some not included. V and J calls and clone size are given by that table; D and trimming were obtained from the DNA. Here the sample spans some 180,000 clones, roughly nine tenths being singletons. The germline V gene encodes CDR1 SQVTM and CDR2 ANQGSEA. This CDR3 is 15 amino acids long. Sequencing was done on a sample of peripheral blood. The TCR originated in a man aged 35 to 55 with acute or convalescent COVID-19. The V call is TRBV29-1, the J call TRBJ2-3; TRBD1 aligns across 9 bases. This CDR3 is CSSGSATGGSDTQYF. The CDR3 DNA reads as TGCAGTTCTGGTTCCGCGACAGGGGGATCAGATACGCAGTATTTT.